The 27 T cell receptor beta chains reported below all come from one sample, sequenced in a study of cytomegalovirus exposure and HLA in healthy donors. This table comes from immunoSEQ multiplex PCR, and its TCRdb copy is limited to in-frame clones, with some not included. Of under 200,000 clones listed, over 85% are singletons. Material: PBMCs. The receptor source for this set is a man between 18 and 35 years old in good health and CMV-seropositive.

The rearrangement uses TRBV27 and TRBJ2-1; 8 bases match TRBD2. Germline CDR1 and CDR2: MNHEY and SMNVEV (reference sequence). The CDR3 loop spans 16 amino acids. Losses at the gene ends were 6 bases for V and 4 bases for J; bases not matched to a gene: 11. DNA for the CDR3: TGTGCCAGCAGCTTCCTCGTGACTAGCGAATACAATGAGCAGTTCTTC. This translates into CASSFLVTSEYNEQFF.

The sample holds a few counts of this clone. The genes are TRBV19 and TRBJ2-5, with 12 bases matching TRBD2. The germline V gene has CDR1 LNHDA and CDR2 SQIVND (reference sequence). V lost 5 bases, J lost 5 bases, and 3 bases stayed unmatched. The CDR3 length is 14 residues. The CDR3 protein is CASSGLAGHETQYF. The CDR3, as DNA: TGTGCCAGTAGTGGACTAGCGGGACACGAGACCCAGTACTTC.

This chain connects TRBV4-1 to TRBJ2-7; 7 bases match TRBD2. The CDR3 is made up of 14 amino acids. The germline CDR1 and CDR2 sequences are MGHRA and YSYEKL. J gave up 3 bases and V 4 bases, and 6 bases lay outside the gene matches. The CDR3 region is CASSPREWDYEQYF. As DNA, the CDR3 is TGCGCCAGCAGCCCGCGGGAGTGGGACTACGAGCAGTACTTC.

The chain uses TRBV28 and TRBJ2-6; TRBD2 matches at 14 bases. V shed 5 bases, J shed 0 bases, and the junction held 9 bases outside the gene matches. The germline CDR1 and CDR2 sequences are MDHEN and SYDVKM. The CDR3 spans 20 residues. CDR3 DNA sequence: TGTGCCAGCAGTCGCCGGTGGACTAGCGGGAGGTCCTCTGGGGCCAACGTCCTGACTTTC. It encodes CASSRRWTSGRSSGANVLTF.

The gene calls are TRBV25-1 and TRBJ2-7, with D uncertain. Germline V gene data show CDR1 as MGHDK and CDR2 as SYGVNS. V was pared by 4 bases and J by 3 bases, with 7 bases between. CDR3 length: 12 amino acids. This chain's CDR3 is CASSVADYEQYF. CDR3 DNA sequence: TGTGCCAGCAGTGTGGCCGACTACGAGCAGTACTTC.

The chain carries TRBV11-2 and TRBJ2-7, with a possible D match to TRBD2 (6 bases). The V end was cut by 3 bases, the J end by 6 bases, with 12 bases between. Germline V gene sequence: CDR1 SGHAT, CDR2 FQNNGV. This CDR3 comprises 13 residues. For the CDR3, the DNA is TGTGCCAGCAGCTTCGGGGGAAAGGTCGAGCAGTACTTC. Translating gives CASSFGGKVEQYF. Combining the CDR3 with reference TRBV11-2 and TRBJ2-7 gives the whole variable domain EAGVAQSPRYKIIEKRQSVAFWCNPISGHATLYWYQQILGQGPKLLIQFQNNGVVDDSQLPKDRFSAERLKGVDSTLKIQPAKLEDSAVYLCASSFGGKVEQYFGPGTRLTVT.

V and J are TRBV2 and TRBJ2-7; D may be TRBD2 (5 bases). The CDR3 runs 14 residues. Trimming took 4 bases from V and 0 from J, leaving 10 bases between them. The germline CDR1 and CDR2 sequences are SNHLY and FYNNEI. CDR3 region: CASSGEGLSYEQYF. The CDR3 bases are TGTGCCAGCAGTGGAGAGGGCCTCTCCTACGAGCAGTACTTC.

J is TRBJ2-7 and V is TRBV4-1; D may be TRBD2 (6 bases). Germline values: CDR1 MGHRA, CDR2 YSYEKL. The ends were cut back, 1 base at V and 6 bases at J, with 13 bases in the middle. The CDR3 runs to 14 residues. In DNA, the CDR3 is TGCGCCAGCAGCCAAGGACTAGGGGTTGGCGAGCAGTACTTC. Translated: CASSQGLGVGEQYF.

This sequence joins TRBV25-1 and TRBJ2-7, with a possible D match to TRBD1 (5 bases). CDR3 length: 14 amino acids. V lost 6 bases, J lost 0 bases, and 12 bases lay in between. Germline-derived CDR1 and CDR2 are MGHDK and SYGVNS. Written as DNA, the CDR3 is TGTGCCAGCAGCTCAGGGCGGAGCTCCTACGAGCAGTACTTC. Protein product: CASSSGRSSYEQYF.

This sequence joins TRBV9 and TRBJ2-1; D is unclear. The CDR3 consists of 14 residues. The ends were cut back, 0 bases at V and 4 bases at J, with 8 bases in the middle. Germline CDR1 SGDLS, CDR2 YYNGEE. The CDR3 bases are TGTGCCAGCAGCGTAGCTGATCGGTACAATGAGCAGTTCTTC. This translates into CASSVADRYNEQFF.

This chain uses TRBV7-8 with TRBJ2-3; D possibly corresponds to TRBD2 (5 bases). Trimming removed 2 bases at V and 2 bases at J, with 11 bases between. The germline gives CDR1 SGHVS, CDR2 FQNEAQ. This CDR3 has 15 residues. CDR3 in DNA: TGTGCCAGCAGCTTACCCCGACTATTCACAGATACGCAGTATTTT. The encoded protein is CASSLPRLFTDTQYF. Based on the CDR3 plus reference TRBV7-8 and TRBJ2-3, the full variable domain is GAGVSQSPRYKVAKRGQDVALRCDPISGHVSLFWYQQALGQGPEFLTYFQNEAQLDKSGLPSDRFFAERPEGSVSTLKIQRTQQEDSAVYLCASSLPRLFTDTQYFGPGTRLTVL.

The V and J genes are TRBV5-1 and TRBJ2-1; 9 bases line up with TRBD2. Germline V gene data show CDR1 as SGHRS and CDR2 as YFSETQ. This CDR3 has 19 residues. Trimming took 4 bases from V and 4 from J; bases not matched to a gene: 18. The CDR3 sequence: CASSNSGSGFSRQYNEQFF. Written as DNA, the CDR3 is TGCGCCAGCAGCAATAGCGGGAGCGGTTTTTCTCGGCAGTACAATGAGCAGTTCTTC.

J is TRBJ2-1 and V is TRBV7-9, with 14 bases aligning to TRBD2. The V gene's germline CDR1 is SEHNR and CDR2 FQNEAQ (reference sequence). With V trimmed by 6 bases and J by 5 bases, 12 bases remained unmatched. There are 18 residues in the CDR3. For the CDR3, the DNA is TGTGCCAGCAGGGAGGGGGGACTAGCGGGAGTGAAGGACAATGAGCAGTTCTTC. Its protein product is CASREGGLAGVKDNEQFF.

This chain links TRBV6-1 with TRBJ2-7, with 8 bases fitting TRBD2. From germline, CDR1 is MNHNS and CDR2 SASEGT. V was clipped by 3 bases and J by 2 bases; unmatched bases: 3. This CDR3 has 14 residues. This CDR3 is CASSDTGGPYEQYF. CDR3 bases: TGTGCCAGCAGTGACACGGGAGGGCCCTACGAGCAGTACTTC.

The rearrangement uses TRBV5-6 and TRBJ2-3, with a weak D call TRBD2 (6 bases). The CDR3 runs 16 residues. Germline loops: CDR1 SGHDT, CDR2 YYEEEE. V gave up 4 bases and J gave up 3 bases, with 18 bases separating them. CDR3 DNA sequence: TGTGCCAGCAGCGAGGGCCCTCCGGGGACTACAGATACGCAGTATTTT. Protein sequence: CASSEGPPGTTDTQYF.

About this clone: This sample includes further DNA sequences coding for the same CDR3. The CDR3 coding sequence is TGTGCCAGCAGTCAGACCTACGAGCAGTACTTC. This gives the protein CASSQTYEQYF. The genes are TRBV6-6 and TRBJ2-7; D remains unclear. The CDR3 length is 11 residues. From germline, CDR1 is MNHNY and CDR2 SVGAGI (reference sequence). Trimming took off 5 bases at V and 2 bases at J, with 4 bases between the two ends.

V usage is TRBV18 and J usage is TRBJ2-7; possibly TRBD1 for D (5 bases). Germline V lookup: CDR1 KGHSH, CDR2 LQKENI. V dropped 3 bases and J dropped 2 bases, with 11 bases sitting between them. This CDR3 region has 14 residues. The CDR3 nucleotides are TGTGCCAGCTCACCTCTTGGCAGGGCCTACGAGCAGTACTTC. It encodes CASSPLGRAYEQYF.

This clone was recorded once. The chain is built from TRBV5-1 and TRBJ2-6; D is possibly TRBD2 (5 bases). The germline V and J ends were trimmed by 4 bases and 1 base, with 9 bases remaining between them. This CDR3 contains 15 residues. Per the germline V gene, CDR1 is SGHRS and CDR2 is YFSETQ. This chain's CDR3 is CASSPGGSGANVLTF. CDR3 sequence (DNA): TGCGCCAGCAGCCCCGGAGGTTCTGGGGCCAACGTCCTGACTTTC.

The rearrangement joins TRBV18 to TRBJ2-7, with 7 bases identical to TRBD1. There are 15 residues in the CDR3. V gave up 3 bases and J gave up 0 bases; unmatched junction bases: 5. Germline-derived CDR1 and CDR2 are KGHSH and LQKENI. The CDR3 loop is CASSPLRDSSYEQYF. CDR3 bases: TGTGCCAGCTCACCCTTACGGGACAGCTCCTACGAGCAGTACTTC. The full variable domain, with the rest looked up from reference TRBV18 and TRBJ2-7, is NAGVMQNPRHLVRRRGQEARLRCSPMKGHSHVYWYRQLPEEGLKFMVYLQKENIIDESGMPKERFSAEFPKEGPSILRIQQVVRGDSAAYFCASSPLRDSSYEQYFGPGTRLTVT.

The chain employs TRBV2 and TRBJ1-2; weak D call: TRBD1 (5 bases). Trimming pared 7 bases from V and 6 bases from J, leaving 9 bases between. Germline V gives CDR1 SNHLY, CDR2 FYNNEI. This CDR3 region has 11 residues. The CDR3 sequence is CASNRGDGYTF. The DNA for the CDR3 is TGTGCCAGCAATCGGGGGGATGGCTACACCTTC.

This clone was detected a few times. J is TRBJ2-7 and V is TRBV6-1; TRBD1 matches at 8 bases. This CDR3 has 13 amino acids. Germline V gene sequence: CDR1 MNHNS, CDR2 SASEGT. The ends lost 0 bases at V and 5 bases at J; junction bases unmatched: 0. The CDR3 spells CASSEADRDEQYF. In nucleotides, the CDR3 is TGTGCCAGCAGTGAAGCGGACAGGGACGAGCAGTACTTC.

About this clone itself: Distinct nucleotide sequences in the sample also encode this CDR3. The chain combines TRBV14 with TRBJ2-7; tentative D call: TRBD1 (6 bases). V dropped 4 bases and J dropped 3 bases, with 13 bases sitting between them. Germline V gene data show CDR1 as SGHDN and CDR2 as FVKESK. The CDR3 consists of 14 residues. CDR3 sequence: CASSPLRGGYEQYF. Here the CDR3 DNA reads TGTGCCAGCAGCCCTCTAAGAGGGGGCTACGAGCAGTACTTC.

The J gene is TRBJ2-7, the V gene TRBV13; TRBD2 matches 13 bases. J was trimmed by 5 bases and V by 3 bases; bases with no gene match: 4. Germline CDR1 reads PRHDT; CDR2 reads FYEKMQ (reference sequence). This CDR3 is built from 15 residues. CDR3 coding DNA: TGTGCCAGCAGCTTGACTAGCGGGAGGAACCACGAGCAGTACTTC. Its protein product is CASSLTSGRNHEQYF. The variable domain in full, completed from reference TRBV13 and TRBJ2-7, reads AAGVIQSPRHLIKEKRETATLKCYPIPRHDTVYWYQQGPGQDPQFLISFYEKMQSDKGSIPDRFSAQQFSDYHSELNMSSLELGDSALYFCASSLTSGRNHEQYFGPGTRLTVT.

This clone has a count of ten or more. The rearrangement uses TRBV6-1 and TRBJ2-3; TRBD2 matches at 8 bases. CDR1 and CDR2 (germline): MNHNS, SASEGT. This CDR3 is built from 15 residues. Trimming took 4 bases from V and 4 from J; bases not matched to a gene: 7. The CDR3 DNA follows: TGTGCCAGCAGTGGATCGAGCGGGAGACCAGATACGCAGTATTTT. It specifies CASSGSSGRPDTQYF.

The chain uses TRBV5-6 and TRBJ2-1, with D unresolved. The CDR3 is 12 residues long. Germline V lookup: CDR1 SGHDT, CDR2 YYEEEE. V was cut by 4 bases and J by 6 bases, with 8 bases left in between. The CDR3 sequence is CASSRAVNEQFF. CDR3 nucleotide sequence: TGTGCCAGCAGCCGAGCCGTCAATGAGCAGTTCTTC.

The CDR3 sequence: CASSYQDSTYEQYF. CDR3 sequence (DNA): TGTGCCAGCAGTTACCAGGACAGTACCTACGAGCAGTACTTC. The gene calls are TRBV6-5 and TRBJ2-7; D is perhaps TRBD1 (6 bases). Trimming took off 2 bases at V and 2 bases at J, with 10 bases between the two ends. The CDR3 extends over 14 amino acids. The V gene's germline CDR1 is MNHEY and CDR2 SVGAGI.

This clone was seen a single time. CDR3 sequence reads: CASSYSQNSYNEQFF. The CDR3, as DNA: TGTGCCAGCAGTTACTCCCAGAATTCCTACAATGAGCAGTTCTTC. The chain uses TRBV6-5 and TRBJ2-1, with D hard to call. Germline lookup yields CDR1 MNHEY and CDR2 SVGAGI. V lost 0 bases to trimming and J lost 1 base, with 7 bases between them. The CDR3 is 15 residues long.